Presented here are 22 T cell receptor beta chains from one specimen sequenced in a study of CD8+CD57+ T cells in acquired aplastic anemia. Genomic DNA, serving as template, underwent TCR beta VDJ and CDR3 profiling. TCRdb used MiXCR to reprocess the reads, holding one entry per CDR3 protein. The table lists some 220,000 distinct CDR3 sequences, approximately 35% of them singletons, with 0.9% to 1.2% in the top ten. Sequenced material: sorted CD4+, CD8+, or CD8+CD57+ T cells (not recorded which) from PBMCs. These receptors came from a human donor in good health, serving as a control.

The rearrangement uses TRBV7-9 and TRBJ2-7, with D possibly being TRBD1 or TRBD2 (5 bases each). The germline CDR1 and CDR2 sequences are SEHNR and FQNEAQ (reference sequence). CDR3 length: 13 residues. V dropped 9 bases and J dropped 4 bases, with 16 bases sitting between them. CDR3 protein: CASSIGDGYEQYF. DNA for the CDR3: TGTGCCAGTAGTATAGGGGACGGATACGAGCAGTACTTC.

In its sample, this clonotype was seen many times. The V call is TRBV7-9, the J call TRBJ1-1, with TRBD1 identical over 10 bases. V lost 3 bases to trimming and J lost 4 bases; unmatched junction nucleotides: 2. The CDR3 has 14 residues. Germline V CDR1 and CDR2: SEHNR, FQNEAQ (reference sequence). This CDR3 reads CASSFGQGGTEAFF. CDR3 sequence (DNA): TGTGCCAGCAGCTTCGGACAGGGGGGCACTGAAGCTTTCTTT.

Only a few counts were recorded for this clonotype. The CDR3 loop is CASSPVGWWGNEKLFF. CDR3 nucleotide sequence: TGTGCCAGCAGCCCAGTCGGGTGGTGGGGTAATGAAAAACTGTTTTTT. The gene calls are TRBV12-3 or TRBV12-4 and TRBJ1-4; no definite D call. The CDR3 length is 16 residues. V was pared by 6 bases and J by 4 bases, with 18 bases between.

J is TRBJ2-6 and V is TRBV6-2 or TRBV6-3, with 8 bases identical to TRBD2. The germline gives CDR1 MNHEY, CDR2 SVGEGT. CDR3 length equals 18 residues. J gave up 4 bases and V 0 bases, and 8 bases lay outside the gene matches. The CDR3 DNA is TGTGCCAGCAGTTACTCTGACAACGGGAGGGGGGGGGCCAACGTCCTGACTTTC. Translated: CASSYSDNGRGGANVLTF.

The chain couples TRBV10-1 to TRBJ2-1, with a possible D match to TRBD2 (6 bases). Germline-derived CDR1 and CDR2 are WNHNN and SYGVQD (reference sequence). The V end lost 0 bases, the J end lost 4 bases, and 16 bases lay between the germline ends. The CDR3 extends over 17 amino acids. CDR3 in amino acids: CASSESFQRAQYNEQFF. The CDR3 DNA follows: TGCGCCAGCAGTGAGTCCTTTCAGCGGGCCCAGTACAATGAGCAGTTCTTC.

Of note for this clonotype: A much bigger clone sits one base away, suggesting this may be a read error. The rearrangement joins TRBV9 to TRBJ2-7, with a tentative D call TRBD2 (5 bases). Germline assignment: CDR1 SGDLS and CDR2 YYNGEE. This CDR3 has 13 amino acids. The V end was cut by 2 bases, the J end by 5 bases, with 11 bases between. The CDR3 is CASSVGLSHEQYF. The CDR3 DNA sequence: TGTGCCAGCAGCGTCGGACTTTCCCACGAGCAGTACTTC.

The chain recombines TRBV25-1 with TRBJ1-1; D is ambiguous. CDR1 is MGHDK, CDR2 SYGVNS, per germline. The germline V and J ends were trimmed by 3 bases and 8 bases, with 7 bases remaining between them. There are 11 residues in the CDR3. CDR3 in amino acids: CASSEVAEAFF. The CDR3 nucleotides read TGTGCCAGCAGTGAGGTGGCGGAAGCTTTCTTT.

This clonotype has a count of ten or more. CDR3 region: CASSDRTGAYNEQFF. The CDR3, as DNA: TGTGCCAGCAGCGACCGGACAGGGGCTTACAATGAGCAGTTCTTC. The rearrangement links TRBV7-2 to TRBJ2-1; 9 bases map to TRBD1. The CDR3 loop spans 15 amino acids. Germline trimming cut 5 bases from V and 4 bases from J; bases unmatched to any gene: 6. Germline V gives CDR1 SGHTA, CDR2 FQGNSA.

There are many counts of this clonotype. The gene calls are TRBV5-6 and TRBJ1-2; D is perhaps TRBD1 (6 bases). Germline-derived CDR1 and CDR2 are SGHDT and YYEEEE. This CDR3 comprises 15 residues. V was cut by 0 bases and J by 4 bases, with 13 bases left in between. The CDR3 nucleotides are TGTGCCAGCAGCTTGGCCACAGGGTTTATCTATGGCTACACCTTC. This sequence encodes CASSLATGFIYGYTF.

The sample holds one count of this clonotype. The chain recombines TRBV29-1 with TRBJ1-1, with 9 positions matching TRBD1. CDR3 length equals 13 residues. The V and J ends lost 6 bases and 3 bases, in that order; junction bases with no gene match: 5. Looked up from germline, CDR1 is SQVTM and CDR2 is ANQGSEA. The CDR3 DNA follows: TGCAGCGTGAACAGGGGGCCGGACACTGAAGCTTTCTTT. This sequence encodes CSVNRGPDTEAFF.

In this sample, this clonotype turned up a few times. The gene calls are TRBV3-1 and TRBJ2-5; 7 positions match TRBD1. V dropped 4 bases and J dropped 1; count of bases not matched to a gene: 6. CDR3 length: 15 residues. Germline V gene lookup returns CDR1 LGHDT and CDR2 YNNKEL (reference sequence). This CDR3 is CASSPNTGAQETQYF. For the CDR3, the DNA is TGTGCCAGCAGCCCGAACACAGGGGCCCAAGAGACCCAGTACTTC.

This clonotype was seen ten or more times. The rearrangement links TRBV20-1 to TRBJ2-7; D is uncertain. Germline lookup yields CDR1 DFQATT and CDR2 SNEGSKA (reference sequence). The V end lost 4 bases, the J end lost 0 bases, and 16 bases lay between the germline ends. The CDR3 spans 15 residues. DNA for the CDR3: TGCAGTGCTAATCCTGTCCAGGCGAGCTCCTACGAGCAGTACTTC. Protein product: CSANPVQASSYEQYF.

This clonotype has ten or more counts. The chain employs TRBV6-1 and TRBJ2-7; D is perhaps TRBD1 (7 bases). The V end lost 5 bases, the J end lost 0 bases, and 14 bases lay between the germline ends. The CDR3 has 15 residues. CDR1 is MNHNS, CDR2 SASEGT, per germline. CDR3 loop: CASSPYRGLSYEQYF. The CDR3, as DNA: TGTGCCAGCAGTCCGTACAGGGGACTCTCCTACGAGCAGTACTTC.

A few counts support this clonotype. The chain carries TRBV5-1 and TRBJ1-1; 12 bases are a match to TRBD1. The CDR3 has 15 residues. V lost 2 bases and J lost 5; bases outside the gene matches: 4. Germline CDR1 SGHRS, CDR2 YFSETQ. In DNA, the CDR3 is TGCGCCAGCAGCTTCCGGGACAGGGGGCAAACTGAAGCTTTCTTT. Amino acid sequence: CASSFRDRGQTEAFF.

This clonotype was recorded many times. The chain combines TRBV4-2 with TRBJ2-7; tentative D call: TRBD2 (5 bases). This CDR3 comprises 15 residues. CDR1 LGHNA and CDR2 YNFKEQ come from the germline V gene. V was trimmed by 2 bases and J by 6 bases, leaving 17 bases between them. CDR3 region: CASSQTGTREVEQYF. The CDR3 coding sequence is TGTGCCAGCAGCCAAACGGGAACCCGAGAGGTCGAGCAGTACTTC.

This clonotype was found many times. This chain links TRBV12-3 or TRBV12-4 with TRBJ2-5; tentatively, D is TRBD1 (6 bases). The V and J ends lost 3 bases and 5 bases respectively, with 10 bases between them. This CDR3 has 13 amino acids. Here the CDR3 DNA reads TGTGCCAGCAGTTTCGACAGGTCGGAGACCCAGTACTTC. It yields the protein CASSFDRSETQYF.

Many counts were recorded for this clonotype. This chain joins TRBV7-9 and TRBJ1-3; no clear D. The germline V gene encodes CDR1 SEHNR and CDR2 FQNEAQ (reference sequence). V was clipped by 2 bases and J by 4 bases, with 12 bases between them. CDR3 length: 15 residues. The CDR3 nucleotides read TGTGCCAGCAGCTTATATTCGAACAGCGGAAACACCATATATTTT. Encoded protein: CASSLYSNSGNTIYF.

This clonotype came up a few times. The chain employs TRBV20-1 and TRBJ2-3; 9 bases match TRBD2. The CDR3 runs to 16 residues. Germline V gene sequence: CDR1 DFQATT, CDR2 SNEGSKA (reference sequence). Unmatched junction bases numbered 10, after V lost 6 bases and J lost 0 bases. The CDR3 is CSAGPSGEASTDTQYF. The CDR3 DNA follows: TGCAGTGCCGGGCCTAGCGGGGAGGCTAGCACAGATACGCAGTATTTT.

This clonotype has ten or more counts. The V gene is TRBV10-2, the J gene TRBJ2-7; 7 bases map to TRBD2. The length of the CDR3 is 16 residues. Losses at the gene ends were 8 bases for V and 0 bases for J; bases not matched to a gene: 13. Germline V lookup: CDR1 WSHSY, CDR2 SAAADI. CDR3 in DNA: TGCGCCAGCCGGGACTATAGATTTCGAAGCTCCTACGAGCAGTACTTC. This sequence encodes CASRDYRFRSSYEQYF.

The chain combines TRBV6-1 with TRBJ2-1; TRBD2 matches 8 bases. The germline V gene encodes CDR1 MNHNS and CDR2 SASEGT. The CDR3 has 16 amino acids. V lost 7 bases and J lost 4; bases outside the gene matches: 12. CDR3 nucleotides: TGTGCCAGCACGAGGAGCGGGAGTGGTGGATACAATGAGCAGTTCTTC. Residues: CASTRSGSGGYNEQFF.

In this sample, this clonotype turned up a few times. V gene TRBV5-1 combines with J gene TRBJ2-2, with 7 bases matching TRBD2. After removal of 3 bases from V and 5 bases from J, the junction contained 4 bases not matched to a gene. This CDR3 is 14 amino acids long. CDR1 is SGHRS, CDR2 YFSETQ, per germline. The CDR3 nucleotides read TGCGCCAGCAGCTCGTACGGGGGGACCGGGGAGCTGTTTTTT. It is translated as CASSSYGGTGELFF.

The sample holds many counts of this clonotype. This rearrangement joins TRBV29-1 to TRBJ2-7, with 7 positions matching TRBD1. Germline assignment: CDR1 SQVTM and CDR2 ANQGSEA. The CDR3 contains 13 residues. Losses at the gene ends were 8 bases for V and 0 bases for J; bases not matched to a gene: 7. In DNA form, the CDR3 reads TGCAGCACCCGACAGGGAAGCTCCTACGAGCAGTACTTC. It specifies CSTRQGSSYEQYF.